This TCR beta chain was sequenced for a study of OX40 agonist ivuxolimab in advanced cancers. Some background on the complete study: Ivuxolimab was a fully human IgG2 agonistic monoclonal antibody targeting the costimulatory receptor OX40 (CD134). Intravenous ivuxolimab was administered to patients every 2 weeks at six dose levels: 0.01, 0.1, 0.3, 1.5, 3 and 10 mg/kg. Of the roughly 52 dose-escalation patients, hepatocellular carcinoma was present in approximately 20, melanoma in around 15, renal cell carcinoma in 9 and head and neck cancer in 9. In the dose-escalation cohort, 82.7% of patients were male, and the mean age was roughly 60 years, with a range of 23 to 79. Patients were allowed to have had prior anti-PD-1, anti-PD-L1 or anti-CTLA-4 therapy, and around 41% of the dose-escalation patients had previously received checkpoint inhibitors. Partial responses were achieved by three dose-escalation patients, of whom one had hepatocellular carcinoma and two had cutaneous melanoma. The purpose of peripheral TCRbeta sequencing was to test whether ivuxolimab changed TCR sequence diversity and led to clonal T-cell expansion. The paper covers the monotherapy dose-escalation part of the phase I ivuxolimab trial, which included N of about 50 patients.

To sequence the TCRbeta CDR3 region, genomic DNA was isolated from the sorted cells. TCRbeta CDR3 regions were sequenced using the immunoSEQ Assay. TCRdb carries this immuneACCESS record with in-frame sequences only. Its versions omit some clonotypes, under half of them owing to an unresolved V gene in the studies checked, with the rest unexplained. The sample table shows just under 100,000 clones, and approximately 95% are seen once. 0.18% of the sample is taken by the ten largest. The trial excluded patients who had a history of autoimmune disease or who were on systemic immunosuppression. Peripheral blood for TCR sequencing was collected from all dose cohorts at baseline, on cycle 4 day 1, and on cycle 7 day 1. Samples were obtained from an open-label, multicenter, first-in-human phase I dose-escalation trial of ivuxolimab. The trial enrolled adults with locally advanced or metastatic head and neck squamous cell, hepatocellular, melanoma or renal cell carcinoma. CD4+ and CD8+ T cells were sorted separately from peripheral blood before TCR sequencing.

Beyond this particular receptor, the publication reports: Low levels of normalized T-cell clonal expansion were also seen in some nonresponding patients. Which antigens the clonally expanded peripheral T cells were specific for was not determined. Clonal expansion of both CD4+ and CD8+ blood T cells was observed from baseline to week 6 at doses 0.1 to 3.0 mg/kg. On average, CD8+ T cells showed more expanded clones than CD4+ T cells after ivuxolimab. In the 0.1-3.0 mg/kg groups, partial responders had among the lowest normalized peripheral clonal expansion, particularly in CD8+ T cells.

Comment on this clone: Its antigen is still unknown. Nothing much larger sits one base from this clone, and base qualities are not available.

The starting material was CD4+ or CD8+ T cells sorted from blood, obtained in a trial of the OX40 agonist ivuxolimab. This clonotype was obtained from an adult with an advanced solid tumor such as melanoma, head and neck, liver or kidney cancer.

CDR3 sequence: CASSPRDRVYNEQFF. Here is the DNA: TGTGCCAGCAGCCCCCGGGACAGGGTCTACAATGAGCAGTTCTTC. The V and J genes are TRBV5-4 and TRBJ2-1; 9 bases in between match TRBD1. Its CDR3 holds 15 amino acids, cysteine through phenylalanine. Kept here is only the CDR3 DNA, which spans 45 bases and is read in frame from base 1. The germline V and J ends show losses of 4 bases and 3 bases respectively, and no gene match explains 5 bases of the junction. For CDR1 and CDR2, the germline V gene (reference sequence) lists SGHNT and YYREEE.